Listed below are T cell receptor beta chains from one sample, sequenced in a study of blood T cells in healthy people across ages. TCRdb reprocessed the 5' RACE reads with MiXCR, giving one entry per CDR3 protein. This table holds 1.8 million or so distinct CDR3 sequences, 35% to 50% found once. Source material: blood. The source of these receptors is a human donor in good health. Both conserved end residues are part of each CDR3. D genes are given only for firm matches. Some rows mark clone size as missing; the rest say once, few, many or name a class of expanded clone.

v_call	clone_size	j_call	d_call	cdr3_aa	cdr3_nt
TRBV20-1	NA	TRBJ2-7	NA	CSARHGEGASYEQYF	TGCAGTGCTAGACATGGGGAGGGGGCTTCCTACGAGCAGTACTTC
TRBV7-3	NA	TRBJ2-6	NA	CASSPWTAGPGANVLTF	TGTGCCAGCAGCCCATGGACAGCGGGGCCTGGGGCCAACGTCCTGACTTTC
TRBV7-2	NA	TRBJ2-7	TRBD2	CASSFPTSGVQGEQYF	TGTGCCAGCAGCTTCCCGACTAGCGGGGTCCAAGGGGAGCAGTACTTC
TRBV15	NA	TRBJ2-7	TRBD1	CATSEYTGGEQYF	TGTGCCACCAGCGAGTATACAGGGGGCGAGCAGTACTTC
TRBV24-1	NA	TRBJ2-1	TRBD1	CATGAGTAVGEQFF	TGTGCCACCGGGGCCGGGACAGCGGTAGGTGAGCAGTTCTTC
TRBV7-3	NA	TRBJ2-3	NA	CASSLSPSDTQYF	TGTGCCAGCAGCTTAAGTCCCTCTGATACGCAGTATTTT
TRBV2	NA	TRBJ2-5	TRBD1	CASSEGWDRDGQYF	TGTGCCAGCAGTGAAGGGTGGGACAGGGACGGGCAGTACTTC
TRBV10-3	NA	TRBJ2-1	TRBD2	CAISDGSGGALDPEQFF	TGTGCCATCAGTGATGGTAGCGGGGGGGCCCTAGATCCTGAGCAGTTCTTC
TRBV20-1	NA	TRBJ1-2	NA	CSARDSKRIDGYTF	TGCAGTGCTAGAGACTCGAAAAGAATCGATGGCTACACCTTC
TRBV20-1	NA	TRBJ2-5	NA	CSARDGRETQYF	TGCAGTGCTAGAGATGGAAGAGAGACCCAGTACTTC
TRBV28	few	TRBJ2-4	NA	CASSFFPGMDIQYF	TGTGCCAGCAGTTTTTTTCCCGGAATGGACATTCAGTACTTC
TRBV20-1	NA	TRBJ2-3	NA	CSARGVGDTQYF	TGCAGTGCTAGGGGAGTCGGTGATACGCAGTATTTT
TRBV27	few	TRBJ2-1	NA	CASSLSGQTLSSYNEQFF	TGTGCCAGCAGTTTATCGGGGCAGACTTTGAGCTCCTACAATGAGCAGTTCTTC
TRBV6-5	few	TRBJ1-2	NA	CASRPPGGGAIYGYTF	TGTGCCAGCAGGCCACCCGGTGGGGGCGCAATCTATGGCTACACCTTC
TRBV3-1	NA	TRBJ2-7	TRBD2	CAGSLRWTSGGVTYEQYF	TGTGCCGGCAGCCTCCGATGGACTAGCGGGGGTGTGACCTACGAGCAGTACTTC
TRBV24-1	few	TRBJ2-3	NA	CATSDLGGAGTDTQYF	TGTGCCACCAGTGATTTAGGGGGAGCCGGCACAGATACGCAGTATTTT
TRBV12-3/TRBV12-4	NA	TRBJ1-6	NA	CASSPTGVENSPLHF	TGTGCCAGCAGTCCCACGGGGGTGGAGAATTCACCCCTCCACTTT
TRBV6-5	few	TRBJ1-2	NA	CASSPVERMNYGYTF	TGTGCCAGCAGCCCTGTTGAAAGGATGAACTATGGCTACACCTTC
TRBV4-2	NA	TRBJ2-1	TRBD2	CASSQGTAGANNEQFF	TGTGCCAGCAGCCAAGGTACAGCGGGGGCCAACAATGAGCAGTTCTTC
TRBV4-3	NA	TRBJ1-4	NA	CASSQDLVGGGEKLFF	TGCGCCAGCAGCCAAGATCTGGTCGGAGGGGGTGAAAAACTGTTTTTT
TRBV7-6	NA	TRBJ1-1	NA	CASSLLAQKVDTEAFF	TGTGCCAGCAGCCTTCTGGCCCAGAAGGTGGACACTGAAGCTTTCTTT
TRBV20-1	few	TRBJ2-1	TRBD2	CSARWGGYNEQFF	TGCAGTGCTAGGTGGGGGGGGTACAATGAGCAGTTCTTC
TRBV7-2	few	TRBJ2-7	NA	CASSLDPGGGREQYF	TGTGCCAGCAGCTTAGATCCAGGAGGGGGGAGGGAGCAGTACTTC
TRBV6-5	few	TRBJ1-1	NA	CASRYREGTEAFF	TGTGCCAGCAGGTACAGGGAGGGGACTGAAGCTTTCTTT
TRBV5-1	NA	TRBJ2-1	NA	CASSLGQRYEQFF	TGCGCCAGCAGCTTGGGACAAAGGTATGAGCAGTTCTTC
TRBV7-2	NA	TRBJ2-3	NA	CASSFLRSSDTQYF	TGTGCCAGCAGCTTCCTCCGTTCCTCAGATACGCAGTATTTT
TRBV4-2	NA	TRBJ2-7	NA	CASSHGVDSGEQYF	TGTGCCAGCAGCCATGGAGTAGATTCGGGGGAGCAGTACTTC
TRBV2	NA	TRBJ2-5	TRBD1	CAGSLLTRQGSGETQYF	TGTGCCGGCAGTCTCTTAACCCGACAGGGGAGTGGGGAGACCCAGTACTTC
TRBV9	few	TRBJ2-7	NA	CASSVSAASLEQYF	TGTGCCAGCAGCGTTTCGGCCGCCTCACTCGAGCAGTACTTC
TRBV15	NA	TRBJ2-1	TRBD2	CATSRTSGVYNEQFF	TGTGCCACCAGCAGGACTAGCGGGGTGTACAATGAGCAGTTCTTC
TRBV5-1	NA	TRBJ2-4	NA	CASSLAPGSSKNIQYF	TGCGCCAGCAGCTTGGCACCAGGGAGTTCCAAAAACATTCAGTACTTC